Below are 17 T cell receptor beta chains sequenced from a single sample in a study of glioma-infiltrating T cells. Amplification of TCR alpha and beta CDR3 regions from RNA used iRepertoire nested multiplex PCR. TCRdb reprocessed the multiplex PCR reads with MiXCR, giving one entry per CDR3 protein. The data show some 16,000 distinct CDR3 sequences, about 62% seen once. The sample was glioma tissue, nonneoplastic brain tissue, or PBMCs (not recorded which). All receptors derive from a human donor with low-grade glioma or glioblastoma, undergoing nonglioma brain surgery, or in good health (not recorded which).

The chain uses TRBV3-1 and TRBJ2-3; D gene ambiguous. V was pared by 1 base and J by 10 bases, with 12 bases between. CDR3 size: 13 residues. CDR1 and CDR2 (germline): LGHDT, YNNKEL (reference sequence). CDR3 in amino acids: CASSQAPKGSQYF. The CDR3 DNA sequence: TGTGCCAGCAGCCAAGCACCGAAGGGCTCGCAGTATTTT.

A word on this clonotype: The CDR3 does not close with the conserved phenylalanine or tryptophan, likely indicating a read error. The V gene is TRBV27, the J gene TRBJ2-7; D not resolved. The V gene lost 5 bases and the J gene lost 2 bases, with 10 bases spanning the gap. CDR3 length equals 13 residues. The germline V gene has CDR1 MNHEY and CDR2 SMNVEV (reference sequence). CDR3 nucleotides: TGTGCCAGCAGTGTCCGGGTCACCTACGAGCAGTACCTC. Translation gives CASSVRVTYEQYL.

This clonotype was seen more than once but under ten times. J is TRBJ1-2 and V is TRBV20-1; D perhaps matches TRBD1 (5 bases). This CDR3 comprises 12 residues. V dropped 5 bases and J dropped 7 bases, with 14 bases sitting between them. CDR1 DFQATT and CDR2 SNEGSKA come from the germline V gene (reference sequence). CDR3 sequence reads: CSAYAGISGYTF. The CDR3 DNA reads TGCAGTGCTTACGCAGGGATCTCTGGCTACACCTTC.

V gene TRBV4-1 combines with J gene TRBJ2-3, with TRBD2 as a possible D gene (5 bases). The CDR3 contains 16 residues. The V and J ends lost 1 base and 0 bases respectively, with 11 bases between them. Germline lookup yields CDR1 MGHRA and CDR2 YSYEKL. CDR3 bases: TGCGCCAGCAGCCAAGGCGGGCGCGTTAGCACAGATACGCAGTATTTT. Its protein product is CASSQGGRVSTDTQYF.

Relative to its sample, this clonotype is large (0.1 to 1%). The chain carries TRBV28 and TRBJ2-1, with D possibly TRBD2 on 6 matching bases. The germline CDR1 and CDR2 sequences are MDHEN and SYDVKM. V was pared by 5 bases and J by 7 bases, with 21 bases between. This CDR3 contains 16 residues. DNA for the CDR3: TGTGCCAGCAGTCCCCCCGGGGGACTCCCCCAGAATGAGCAGTTCTTC. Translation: CASSPPGGLPQNEQFF.

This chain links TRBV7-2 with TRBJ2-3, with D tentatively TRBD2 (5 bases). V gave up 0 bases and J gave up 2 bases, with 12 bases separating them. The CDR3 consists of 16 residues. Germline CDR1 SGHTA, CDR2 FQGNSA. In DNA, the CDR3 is TGTGCCAGCAGCTTAGCCTTTCTAGCTGCCACAGATACGCAGTATTTT. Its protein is CASSLAFLAATDTQYF.

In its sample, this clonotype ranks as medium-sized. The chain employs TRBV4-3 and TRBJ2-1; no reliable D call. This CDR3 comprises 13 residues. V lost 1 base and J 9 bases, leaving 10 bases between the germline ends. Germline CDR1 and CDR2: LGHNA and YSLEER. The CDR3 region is CASSQVLMSEQFF. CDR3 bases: TGCGCCAGCAGCCAAGTACTAATGAGTGAGCAGTTCTTC.

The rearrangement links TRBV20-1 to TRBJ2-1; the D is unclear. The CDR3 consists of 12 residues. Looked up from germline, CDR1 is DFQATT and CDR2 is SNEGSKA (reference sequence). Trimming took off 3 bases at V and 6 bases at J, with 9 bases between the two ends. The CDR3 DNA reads TGCAGTGCTAGTTGGGCTACCAATGAGCAGTTCTTC. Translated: CSASWATNEQFF.

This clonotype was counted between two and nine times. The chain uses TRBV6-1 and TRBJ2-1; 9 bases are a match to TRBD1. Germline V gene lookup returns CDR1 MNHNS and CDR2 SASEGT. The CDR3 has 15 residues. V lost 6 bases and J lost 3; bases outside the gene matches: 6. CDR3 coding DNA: TGTGCCAGCAGCCAGGACAGGGGTTTCTACAATGAGCAGTTCTTC. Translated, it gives CASSQDRGFYNEQFF.

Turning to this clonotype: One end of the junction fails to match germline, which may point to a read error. CDR3 residues: CARSPSSYNEQLF. CDR3 DNA: TGTGCCAGAAGCCCTAGCTCCTACAATGAGCAGCTCTTC. The chain has TRBV6-2 or TRBV6-3 and TRBJ2-1; a weak D match, TRBD2 (5 bases). This CDR3 has 13 residues. The germline gives CDR1 MNHEY, CDR2 SVGEGT.

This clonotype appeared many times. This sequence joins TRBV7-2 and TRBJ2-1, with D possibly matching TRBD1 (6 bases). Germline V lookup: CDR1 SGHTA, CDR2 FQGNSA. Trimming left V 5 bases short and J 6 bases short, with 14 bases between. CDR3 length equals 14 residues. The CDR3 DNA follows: TGTGCCAGCAGCCAGAGACAGGCAGGCAATGAGCAGTTCTTC. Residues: CASSQRQAGNEQFF.

The CDR3 DNA follows: TGCAGTGCTTCTCCGGGACTAGAAGAGACCCAGTACTTC. It encodes CSASPGLEETQYF. The V and J genes are TRBV20-1 and TRBJ2-5; 8 positions match TRBD2. CDR1 is DFQATT, CDR2 SNEGSKA, per germline (reference sequence). V lost 5 bases to trimming and J lost 3 bases; unmatched junction nucleotides: 5. The CDR3 covers 13 residues.

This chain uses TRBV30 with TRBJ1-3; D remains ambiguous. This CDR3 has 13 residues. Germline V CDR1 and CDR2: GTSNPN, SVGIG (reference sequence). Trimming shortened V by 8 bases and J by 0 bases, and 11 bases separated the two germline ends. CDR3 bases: TGTGCCGCTGACGTGAGCTCTGGAAACACCATATATTTT. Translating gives CAADVSSGNTIYF.

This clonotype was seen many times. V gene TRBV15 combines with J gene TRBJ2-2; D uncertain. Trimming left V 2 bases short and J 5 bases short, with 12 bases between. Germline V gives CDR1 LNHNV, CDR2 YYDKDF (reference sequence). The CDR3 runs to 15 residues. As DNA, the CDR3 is TGTGCCACCAGCAGACCCGTGGTGGGTACCGGGGAGCTGTTTTTT. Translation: CATSRPVVGTGELFF. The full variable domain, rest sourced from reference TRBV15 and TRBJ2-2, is DAMVIQNPRYQVTQFGKPVTLSCSQTLNHNVMYWYQQKSSQAPKLLFHYYDKDFNNEADTPDNFQSRRPNTSFCFLDIRSPGLGDTAMYLCATSRPVVGTGELFFGEGSRLTVL.

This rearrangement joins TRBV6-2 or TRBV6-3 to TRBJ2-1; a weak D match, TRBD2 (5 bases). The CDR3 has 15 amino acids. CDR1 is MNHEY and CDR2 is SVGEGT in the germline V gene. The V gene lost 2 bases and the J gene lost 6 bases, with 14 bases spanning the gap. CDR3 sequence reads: CASSYTTRRANEQFF. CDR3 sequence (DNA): TGTGCCAGCAGTTACACCACCCGGCGGGCCAATGAGCAGTTCTTC.

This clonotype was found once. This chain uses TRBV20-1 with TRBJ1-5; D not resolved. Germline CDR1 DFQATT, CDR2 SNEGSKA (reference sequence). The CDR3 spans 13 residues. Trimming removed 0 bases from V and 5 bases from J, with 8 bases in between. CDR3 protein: CSAREALHQPQHF. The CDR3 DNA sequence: TGCAGTGCTAGAGAGGCTCTTCATCAGCCCCAGCATTTT.

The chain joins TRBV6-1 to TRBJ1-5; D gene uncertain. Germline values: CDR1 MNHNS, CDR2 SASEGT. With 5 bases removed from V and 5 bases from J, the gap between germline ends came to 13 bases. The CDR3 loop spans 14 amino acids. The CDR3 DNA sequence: TGTGCCAGCAGTCGGCCGGGATGGGATCAGCCCCAGCATTTT. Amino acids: CASSRPGWDQPQHF.